This T cell receptor (beta chain) was captured by sequencing in a study of cytomegalovirus exposure and HLA in healthy donors. Germline loops: CDR1 SQVTM, CDR2 ANQGSEA. Trimming stripped 8 bases from V and 5 bases from J, with 17 bases between. CDR3 length: 13 residues. Study conclusions and caveats: Later on, a genetic analysis was performed. It linked a missense variant in DCLRE1C with V- and J-gene trimming of TCR beta.

The PCR made use of 60 Vbeta and 13 Jbeta primers. Generated by immunoSEQ multiplex PCR, the TCRdb table keeps only in-frame clones and is missing some. The sample lists under 200,000 clones; approximately 80% were seen once. This clone was counted a few times. Its antigen is undetermined. The genes are TRBV29-1 and TRBJ2-3; TRBD2 might be the D (6 bases). This clonotype originated in a woman between 50 and 59 years old in good health and CMV-seropositive. Sequenced: PBMCs. The CDR3: CSTEAGIQDTQYF. CDR3 nucleotide sequence: TGCAGCACAGAGGCGGGGATTCAAGATACGCAGTATTTT.